The 22 T cell receptor beta chains presented below share a single source sample, sequenced in a study of cytomegalovirus exposure and HLA in healthy donors. Clones were read by immunoSEQ multiplex PCR, and TCRdb kept only the in-frame ones, dropping some. The repertoire holds 65,000 to 80,000 clones, with approximately 95% as singletons. The sequenced sample was PBMCs. The receptors derive from a woman aged 18 to 35 in good health and CMV-seropositive.

The rearrangement joins TRBV13 to TRBJ2-3, with 7 bases aligning to TRBD1. The CDR3 has 16 amino acids. After removal of 3 bases from V and 1 base from J, the junction contained 7 bases not matched to a gene. Germline V gives CDR1 PRHDT, CDR2 FYEKMQ (reference sequence). As DNA, the CDR3 is TGTGCCAGCAGCTTCAGGGGACAGTCCGGCACAGATACGCAGTATTTT. Amino acid sequence: CASSFRGQSGTDTQYF.

V is TRBV5-1 and J is TRBJ2-3; TRBD2 matches at 13 bases. The CDR3 sequence is 17 residues long. After removal of 1 base from V and 3 bases from J, the junction contained 5 bases not matched to a gene. CDR1 is SGHRS, CDR2 YFSETQ, per germline. The DNA for the CDR3 is TGCGCCAGCAGCTTGTGGACTAGCGGGGGTATTACAGATACGCAGTATTTT. Translating gives CASSLWTSGGITDTQYF.

This chain uses TRBV9 with TRBJ1-2; D possibly corresponds to TRBD1 (6 bases). The CDR3 extends over 15 amino acids. Germline V gene data show CDR1 as SGDLS and CDR2 as YYNGEE. Between the trimmed V and J ends, which lost 3 bases and 2 bases, there was a span of 14 bases. The CDR3 spells CASSGRGGWNYGYTF. CDR3 sequence (DNA): TGTGCCAGCAGCGGCCGAGGGGGTTGGAACTATGGCTACACCTTC.

The chain carries TRBV5-4 and TRBJ2-3, with TRBD1 as a possible D gene (5 bases). The CDR3 is made up of 15 amino acids. Germline values: CDR1 SGHNT, CDR2 YYREEE (reference sequence). Trimming shortened V by 4 bases and J by 5 bases, and 17 bases separated the two germline ends. The CDR3 loop reads CASSRYSTQGDTQYF. DNA for the CDR3: TGTGCCAGCAGCCGGTATTCGACCCAGGGAGATACGCAGTATTTT.

The CDR3 DNA sequence: TGTGCCAGCAGGGATACGGGCAGGGGGCTGTTTGGCTACACCTTC. Its protein product is CASRDTGRGLFGYTF. The chain uses TRBV6-4 and TRBJ1-2; 8 nucleotides line up with TRBD1. CDR3 length: 15 residues. J gave up 7 bases and V 6 bases, and 13 bases lay outside the gene matches. Germline V CDR1 and CDR2: MRHNA, SNTAGT.

V is TRBV30 and J is TRBJ2-1; D is perhaps TRBD1 (6 bases). The CDR3 has 14 residues. V gave up 1 base and J gave up 5 bases, with 12 bases separating them. Germline V gene data show CDR1 as GTSNPN and CDR2 as SVGIG (reference sequence). CDR3 in amino acids: CAWSALRQDNEQFF. CDR3 bases: TGTGCCTGGAGTGCCCTAAGACAGGACAATGAGCAGTTCTTC.

The V gene is TRBV5-1, the J gene TRBJ2-5; 16 bases are a match to TRBD2. J lost 2 bases, V lost 4 bases, and 2 bases had no gene match. CDR3 length: 16 amino acids. The germline V gene encodes CDR1 SGHRS and CDR2 YFSETQ. DNA of the CDR3: TGCGCCAGCAGCACGGGACTAGCGGGAGGGCAAGAGACCCAGTACTTC. Protein product: CASSTGLAGGQETQYF.

The rearrangement links TRBV7-2 to TRBJ2-4, with 10 bases fitting TRBD2. Germline V gene sequence: CDR1 SGHTA, CDR2 FQGNSA. V shed 9 bases and J 3 bases; nucleotides not matched to a gene: 14. The CDR3 totals 17 residues. CDR3 coding DNA: TGTGCCAGTCAGAGCAATGGACTAGCGGAAAACAAAAACATTCAGTACTTC. This gives the protein CASQSNGLAENKNIQYF.

This chain links TRBV28 with TRBJ1-1, with D unresolved. CDR3 size: 14 residues. The germline V gene encodes CDR1 MDHEN and CDR2 SYDVKM. V lost 5 bases to trimming and J lost 3 bases, with 13 bases between them. The DNA of the CDR3 is TGTGCCAGCAGTCGACTTATCGGCCACACTGAAGCTTTCTTT. This sequence encodes CASSRLIGHTEAFF.

The chain uses TRBV6-5 and TRBJ2-7; tentative D call: TRBD1 (6 bases). The CDR3 is 13 amino acids. The germline V gene has CDR1 MNHEY and CDR2 SVGAGI. V was pared by 5 bases and J by 0 bases, with 8 bases between. The CDR3 DNA reads as TGTGCCAGCAGTGTGGACAGCTCCTACGAGCAGTACTTC. It is translated as CASSVDSSYEQYF.

J is TRBJ2-5 and V is TRBV5-1, with D maybe TRBD1 (5 bases). V was trimmed by 0 bases and J by 1 base, leaving 7 bases between them. The CDR3 extends over 14 amino acids. Germline V gives CDR1 SGHRS, CDR2 YFSETQ. The CDR3 sequence: CASSLGQTQETQYF. CDR3 in DNA: TGCGCCAGCAGCTTGGGACAGACCCAAGAGACCCAGTACTTC.

V gene TRBV5-5 combines with J gene TRBJ1-1; D is unresolved. Germline assignment: CDR1 SGHKS and CDR2 YYEKEE (reference sequence). This CDR3 has 16 amino acids. V dropped 1 base and J dropped 5 bases, with 18 bases sitting between them. In DNA, the CDR3 is TGTGCCAGCAGCTTGTTCTCAGGTTTGGTGGTAACTGAAGCTTTCTTT. It translates to CASSLFSGLVVTEAFF.

In the case of this clone: Other DNA sequences in the same sample also yield this CDR3. J is TRBJ1-1 and V is TRBV30, with a possible D match to TRBD1 (6 bases). CDR1 and CDR2 (germline): GTSNPN, SVGIG (reference sequence). V lost 0 bases, J lost 4 bases, and 9 bases lay in between. The CDR3 is 13 amino acids. The CDR3 loop reads CAWSVLGGTEAFF. Here the CDR3 DNA reads TGTGCCTGGAGTGTATTAGGGGGCACTGAAGCTTTCTTT.

The V and J genes are TRBV7-9 and TRBJ1-1; D is unresolved. The CDR3 has 16 residues. The germline V gene encodes CDR1 SEHNR and CDR2 FQNEAQ (reference sequence). Trimming left V 5 bases short and J 6 bases short, with 22 bases between. The CDR3 DNA is TGTGCCAGCAGCCGAGGGAGGGATTACAGACCTCCTGAAGCTTTCTTT. This encodes CASSRGRDYRPPEAFF. Using reference TRBV7-9 and TRBJ1-1 for the parts outside the CDR3, the full variable domain is DTGVSQNPRHKITKRGQNVTFRCDPISEHNRLYWYRQTLGQGPEFLTYFQNEAQLEKSRLLSDRFSAERPKGSFSTLEIQRTEQGDSAMYLCASSRGRDYRPPEAFFGQGTRLTVV.

The rearrangement uses TRBV6-5 and TRBJ1-2, with D hard to call. The V gene lost 6 bases and the J gene lost 2 bases, with 10 bases spanning the gap. CDR1 is MNHEY, CDR2 SVGAGI, per germline. This CDR3 is built from 13 residues. CDR3 in DNA: TGTGCCAGCAGAGGAGGACTAAACTATGGCTACACCTTC. This translates into CASRGGLNYGYTF.

V is TRBV28 and J is TRBJ2-5, with 8 bases fitting TRBD1. Trimming at V came to 6 bases and at J to 5 bases, leaving 8 bases not matched to a gene. Germline-derived CDR1 and CDR2 are MDHEN and SYDVKM. The CDR3 totals 14 residues. CDR3 nucleotide sequence: TGTGCCAGCAGGTTTAGACAGGGGATTGAGACCCAGTACTTC. This sequence encodes CASRFRQGIETQYF.

This sequence joins TRBV28 and TRBJ2-2, with D tentatively TRBD1 (5 bases). V lost 7 bases and J lost 4, with 16 bases in between. This CDR3 has 15 amino acids. CDR1 and CDR2 (germline): MDHEN, SYDVKM. Here the CDR3 DNA reads TGTGCCAGCACCTCCCCCGGACAAACCACCGGGGAGCTGTTTTTT. Residues: CASTSPGQTTGELFF.

The chain uses TRBV6-1 and TRBJ1-1; D is possibly TRBD1 (6 bases). V dropped 7 bases and J dropped 2 bases, with 14 bases sitting between them. Germline-derived CDR1 and CDR2 are MNHNS and SASEGT. This CDR3 contains 14 residues. As DNA, the CDR3 is TGTGCCAGCACTTACGGACAGATTAACACTGAAGCTTTCTTT. It translates to CASTYGQINTEAFF.

This rearrangement joins TRBV18 to TRBJ1-1, with TRBD1 matching 11 bases. The germline gives CDR1 KGHSH, CDR2 LQKENI. The CDR3 is 15 amino acids. J lost 5 bases, V lost 4 bases, and 6 bases had no gene match. CDR3 sequence reads: CASSRDRGIETEAFF. The DNA for the CDR3 is TGTGCCAGCTCACGGGACAGGGGGATTGAAACTGAAGCTTTCTTT.

The chain uses TRBV27 and TRBJ1-1; TRBD1 aligns across 7 bases. Trimming cost V 7 bases and J 0 bases; bases outside gene matches: 8. Germline CDR1 is MNHEY and CDR2 is SMNVEV (reference sequence). This CDR3 has 15 residues. Written as DNA, the CDR3 is TGTGCCAGCAAGCCGAGACAGGGCTTGAACACTGAAGCTTTCTTT. Its translation is CASKPRQGLNTEAFF.

The chain is built from TRBV7-2 and TRBJ1-3; 8 nucleotides match TRBD1. Trimming cost V 6 bases and J 3 bases; bases outside gene matches: 4. Germline-derived CDR1 and CDR2 are SGHTA and FQGNSA. This CDR3 has 14 amino acids. CDR3 loop: CASRTGAGGNTIYF. The CDR3 region has the DNA TGTGCCAGCAGGACAGGGGCGGGTGGAAACACCATATATTTT.

The V gene is TRBV7-8, the J gene TRBJ1-4; 9 bases align to TRBD1. The J segment lost 8 bases and the V segment lost 5 bases, leaving 3 bases of the junction unmatched. This CDR3 is built from 13 residues. Germline loops: CDR1 SGHVS, CDR2 FQNEAQ. CDR3 loop: CASSLDRGEKLFF. In DNA form, the CDR3 reads TGTGCCAGCAGCCTGGACAGGGGAGAAAAACTGTTTTTT.